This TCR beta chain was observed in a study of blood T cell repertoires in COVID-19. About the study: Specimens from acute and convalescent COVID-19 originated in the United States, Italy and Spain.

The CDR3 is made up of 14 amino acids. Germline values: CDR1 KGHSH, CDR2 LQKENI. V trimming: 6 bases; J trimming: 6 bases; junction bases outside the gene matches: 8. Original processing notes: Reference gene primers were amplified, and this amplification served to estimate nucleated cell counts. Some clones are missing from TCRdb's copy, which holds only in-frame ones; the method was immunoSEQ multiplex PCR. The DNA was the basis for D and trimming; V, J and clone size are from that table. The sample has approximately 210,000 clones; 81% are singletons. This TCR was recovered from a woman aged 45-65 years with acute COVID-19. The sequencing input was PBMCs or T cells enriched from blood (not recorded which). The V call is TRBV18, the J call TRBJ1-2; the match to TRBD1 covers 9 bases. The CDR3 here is CASSPGGQGNGYTF. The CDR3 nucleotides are TGTGCCAGCTCCCCGGGTGGACAGGGGAATGGCTACACCTTC.